Listed here are 27 T cell receptor beta chains from one sample, sequenced in a study of blood T cell repertoires in COVID-19 (TCRdb year 2020). Library creation used the immunoSEQ multiplex PCR assay. Sourced from immuneACCESS, this table was stored by TCRdb with only in-frame sequences that have V and J called. A share of the clones is absent; for the studies checked, an unresolved V gene accounts for under half, and the remainder has no known explanation. In this sample the table shows fewer than 450,000 clones, around 90% of which occur a single time. The ten largest make up 2% to 2.5% of the sample. Specimen: PBMCs or T cells enriched from blood (not recorded which). All receptors derive from a woman between 40 and 55 years old with acute COVID-19.

V usage is TRBV12-5 and J usage is TRBJ1-2, with D perhaps matching TRBD1 (5 bases). The V and J ends lost 5 bases and 4 bases respectively, with 17 bases between them. CDR1 is LGHNT and CDR2 is FRNRAP in the germline V gene. The CDR3 length is 15 residues. As DNA, the CDR3 is TGTGCTAGTGGTCTAAGCGACAGACCACTCTATGGCTACACCTTC. It codes for CASGLSDRPLYGYTF. Drawing the rest from reference TRBV12-5 and TRBJ1-2, the complete variable domain is DARVTQTPRHKVTEMGQEVTMRCQPILGHNTVFWYRQTMMQGLELLAYFRNRAPLDDSGMPKDRFSAEMPDATLATLKIQPSEPRDSAVYFCASGLSDRPLYGYTFGSGTRLTVV.

Here the CDR3 reads CASSLGGAWPQHF. DNA for the CDR3: TGTGCCAGCAGTTTGGGCGGGGCTTGGCCCCAGCATTTT. The chain uses TRBV27 and TRBJ1-5; D is perhaps TRBD1 (5 bases). Germline CDR1 is MNHEY and CDR2 is SMNVEV (reference sequence). The V end was cut by 3 bases, the J end by 9 bases, with 12 bases between. The length of the CDR3 is 13 residues.

V gene TRBV9 combines with J gene TRBJ1-6; TRBD1 matches at 8 bases. V lost 1 base to trimming and J lost 7 bases; unmatched junction nucleotides: 1. The CDR3 spans 14 residues. Germline V gives CDR1 SGDLS, CDR2 YYNGEE. As DNA, the CDR3 is TGTGCCAGCAGCGTACAGGGGGCGAATTCACCCCTCCACTTT. Amino acid sequence: CASSVQGANSPLHF.

This chain links TRBV2 with TRBJ1-6; 9 bases map to TRBD1. The germline V gene encodes CDR1 SNHLY and CDR2 FYNNEI. This CDR3 comprises 15 residues. V lost 6 bases to trimming and J lost 9 bases; unmatched junction nucleotides: 9. The CDR3 loop reads CASRPQGARGSPLHF. In DNA form, the CDR3 reads TGTGCCAGCAGGCCACAGGGGGCGCGGGGTTCACCCCTCCACTTT.

J is TRBJ1-3 and V is TRBV18; possible D gene TRBD1, 6 bases. With 4 bases removed from V and 0 bases from J, the gap between germline ends came to 10 bases. The CDR3 sequence is 15 residues long. The germline CDR1 and CDR2 sequences are KGHSH and LQKENI. CDR3 in amino acids: CASSQGGSSGNTIYF. CDR3 nucleotide sequence: TGTGCCAGCTCACAAGGGGGATCCTCTGGAAACACCATATATTTT.

V usage is TRBV19 and J usage is TRBJ1-2; 7 bases fit TRBD1. Germline assignment: CDR1 LNHDA and CDR2 SQIVND (reference sequence). CDR3 size: 14 residues. Trimming cost V 10 bases and J 5 bases; bases outside gene matches: 13. The DNA of the CDR3 is TGTGCCACTTCAGGGGTTCCCAGGGGGTATGGCTACACCTTC. Its translation is CATSGVPRGYGYTF.

This clone was counted once. The gene calls are TRBV10-3 and TRBJ1-4, with D hard to call. CDR1 is ENHRY, CDR2 SYGVKD, per germline. This CDR3 has 14 residues. Between the trimmed V and J ends, which lost 4 bases and 3 bases, there was a span of 9 bases. CDR3 coding DNA: TGTGCCATCAGTGGTTCCGTATCTAATGAAAAACTGTTTTTT. Its translation: CAISGSVSNEKLFF.

This rearrangement joins TRBV19 to TRBJ2-4; 15 bases fit TRBD2. Germline V gene lookup returns CDR1 LNHDA and CDR2 SQIVND (reference sequence). With 6 bases clipped from V and 3 bases from J, the junction kept 12 bases outside the gene matches. CDR3 size: 19 residues. The CDR3, as DNA: TGTGCCAGTAGCATCGGAGGACTAGCGGGGGGGCCTGGCAAAAACATTCAGTACTTC. Its protein product is CASSIGGLAGGPGKNIQYF.

This rearrangement joins TRBV6-5 to TRBJ2-5; TRBD2 matches 7 bases. This CDR3 has 15 amino acids. Germline V gene lookup returns CDR1 MNHEY and CDR2 SVGAGI. J lost 7 bases, V lost 6 bases, and 14 bases had no gene match. As DNA, the CDR3 is TGTGCCAGCAGCCCAGTGGGGACTACCACTGGGACCCAGTACTTC. Translation: CASSPVGTTTGTQYF.

This chain links TRBV19 with TRBJ1-1, with D possibly TRBD1 on 5 matching bases. The CDR3 length is 15 residues. CDR1 LNHDA and CDR2 SQIVND come from the germline V gene (reference sequence). Trimming took 7 bases from V and 0 from J, leaving 15 bases between them. The CDR3 region is CASTIAAGLNTEAFF. CDR3 bases: TGTGCCAGTACCATAGCGGCGGGACTGAACACTGAAGCTTTCTTT. The full variable domain, its missing parts supplied by reference TRBV19 and TRBJ1-1, is DGGITQSPKYLFRKEGQNVTLSCEQNLNHDAMYWYRQDPGQGLRLIYYSQIVNDFQKGDIAEGYSVSREKKESFPLTVTSAQKNPTAFYLCASTIAAGLNTEAFFGQGTRLTVV.

This clone was seen only once. V usage is TRBV18 and J usage is TRBJ1-1; D remains ambiguous. V lost 3 bases and J 0 bases, leaving 8 bases between the germline ends. The CDR3 runs 14 residues. In germline, CDR1 is KGHSH, CDR2 LQKENI. DNA of the CDR3: TGTGCCAGCTCACCGGGGAGCGTGAACACTGAAGCTTTCTTT. Translated, it gives CASSPGSVNTEAFF.

This chain links TRBV19 with TRBJ2-1; 9 bases align to TRBD2. The germline CDR1 and CDR2 sequences are LNHDA and SQIVND (reference sequence). This CDR3 has 15 residues. V shed 3 bases and J 9 bases; nucleotides not matched to a gene: 9. CDR3 coding DNA: TGTGCCAGTAGTATTGGCCTAGCGGGGATTGGTGAGCAGTTCTTC. As protein: CASSIGLAGIGEQFF.

This sequence joins TRBV9 and TRBJ2-7, with 11 nucleotides matching TRBD2. Germline values: CDR1 SGDLS, CDR2 YYNGEE. The V segment lost 3 bases and the J segment 1 base; nucleotides outside the gene matches: 6. The CDR3 has 16 residues. The CDR3 is CASSATGTSGSYEQYF. In DNA form, the CDR3 reads TGTGCCAGCAGCGCAACCGGGACTAGCGGTTCCTACGAGCAGTACTTC.

The chain employs TRBV5-6 and TRBJ2-7; D might be TRBD1 (5 bases). Between the trimmed V and J ends, which lost 2 bases and 7 bases, there was a span of 13 bases. This CDR3 is built from 13 residues. Germline values: CDR1 SGHDT, CDR2 YYEEEE. The CDR3 here is CASSLGGAREQYF. The DNA for the CDR3 is TGTGCCAGCAGCTTAGGTGGGGCCAGGGAGCAGTACTTC.

The chain joins TRBV18 to TRBJ1-2, with 10 bases fitting TRBD1. The CDR3 is made up of 14 amino acids. V was clipped by 2 bases and J by 3 bases; unmatched bases: 0. The V gene's germline CDR1 is KGHSH and CDR2 LQKENI. The CDR3 protein is CASSPDRGHYGYTF. CDR3 bases: TGTGCCAGCTCACCAGACAGGGGGCACTATGGCTACACCTTC.

The gene calls are TRBV5-1 and TRBJ2-2; D may be TRBD1 (6 bases). Trimming stripped 5 bases from V and 0 bases from J, with 11 bases between. CDR3 length equals 15 residues. The germline V gene has CDR1 SGHRS and CDR2 YFSETQ. The CDR3 protein is CASSPGTTNTGELFF. The CDR3, as DNA: TGCGCCAGCAGTCCGGGGACAACGAACACCGGGGAGCTGTTTTTT.

The table lists this clone with a count of one. This rearrangement joins TRBV11-2 to TRBJ1-6; possible D gene TRBD1, 5 bases. V was trimmed by 1 base and J by 7 bases, leaving 11 bases between them. Per the germline V gene, CDR1 is SGHAT and CDR2 is FQNNGV. The CDR3 length is 15 residues. This CDR3 reads CASSLGRTSNSPLHF. The DNA of the CDR3 is TGTGCCAGCAGCTTAGGCCGGACATCCAATTCACCCCTCCACTTT.

This clone has only one observation. The V call is TRBV19, the J call TRBJ1-2; 8 nucleotides agree with TRBD1. V lost 2 bases and J lost 4; bases outside the gene matches: 6. This CDR3 region has 15 residues. The germline CDR1 and CDR2 sequences are LNHDA and SQIVND (reference sequence). The CDR3, as DNA: TGTGCCAGTAGTATATCTGCAGGGGGCGGCTATGGCTACACCTTC. Protein sequence: CASSISAGGGYGYTF.

V usage is TRBV5-1 and J usage is TRBJ1-2, with D perhaps TRBD1 (5 bases). Trimming stripped 5 bases from V and 2 bases from J, with 19 bases between. Germline values: CDR1 SGHRS, CDR2 YFSETQ. The CDR3 runs 16 residues. The CDR3 sequence is CASRSGAAPSNYGYTF. The CDR3 DNA reads TGCGCCAGCAGGAGTGGGGCAGCCCCATCCAACTATGGCTACACCTTC.

The J gene is TRBJ1-1, the V gene TRBV19; tentative D call: TRBD1 (6 bases). V shed 10 bases and J shed 0 bases, with 12 bases lying between them. Per germline, CDR1 LNHDA and CDR2 SQIVND (reference sequence). This CDR3 comprises 13 residues. CDR3 nucleotides: TGTGCCACAGGACAGCCGATGAACACTGAAGCTTTCTTT. Its translation: CATGQPMNTEAFF.

The rearrangement uses TRBV6-1 and TRBJ1-2; 9 bases are shared with TRBD1. The CDR3 runs 17 residues. Looked up from germline, CDR1 is MNHNS and CDR2 is SASEGT. The V segment lost 4 bases and the J segment 2 bases; nucleotides outside the gene matches: 11. DNA for the CDR3: TGTGCCAGCAGTGGGCCGGGGGACAGGGTGGTAAACTATGGCTACACCTTC. Protein: CASSGPGDRVVNYGYTF.

The chain is built from TRBV6-5 and TRBJ1-3; the D is unclear. The V gene lost 11 bases and the J gene lost 0 bases, with 11 bases spanning the gap. CDR3 length equals 13 residues. CDR1 and CDR2 from the germline V gene are MNHEY and SVGAGI. The DNA of the CDR3 is TGTGCCGTTCTTTTGAGCTCTGGAAACACCATATATTTT. This translates into CAVLLSSGNTIYF.

This chain connects TRBV27 to TRBJ2-5, with D possibly being TRBD2 (5 bases). This CDR3 spans 15 amino acids. Germline-derived CDR1 and CDR2 are MNHEY and SMNVEV (reference sequence). V shed 2 bases and J shed 0 bases, with 10 bases lying between them. The CDR3 DNA sequence: TGTGCCAGCAGTTTAGGACCGGGGTACCAAGAGACCCAGTACTTC. Translated: CASSLGPGYQETQYF.

The chain uses TRBV30 and TRBJ1-1, with a possible D match to TRBD1 (5 bases). CDR3 size: 12 residues. Germline CDR1 and CDR2: GTSNPN and SVGIG (reference sequence). V was clipped by 7 bases and J by 2 bases, with 11 bases between them. DNA of the CDR3: TGTGCCTTGGGGCGGGGAAACACTGAAGCTTTCTTT. Its translation: CALGRGNTEAFF.

The CDR3 nucleotides are TGTGCCTGGAGTCTCTCAGGCAGCCTCAATCAGCCCCAGCATTTT. It specifies CAWSLSGSLNQPQHF. The rearrangement joins TRBV30 to TRBJ1-5; no firm D call. The CDR3 length is 15 residues. V was shortened by 2 bases and J by 3 bases, with 14 bases between the two germline ends. Germline-derived CDR1 and CDR2 are GTSNPN and SVGIG (reference sequence).

The rearrangement links TRBV18 to TRBJ2-1; D is possibly TRBD1 (6 bases). In germline, CDR1 is KGHSH, CDR2 LQKENI. The CDR3 loop spans 15 amino acids. V was trimmed by 7 bases and J by 0 bases, leaving 13 bases between them. The DNA of the CDR3 is TGTGCCAGCTTCGCCAGGGGAAGCTCCTACAATGAGCAGTTCTTC. Translation gives CASFARGSSYNEQFF.

This chain links TRBV12-3 or TRBV12-4 with TRBJ1-2; 7 nucleotides line up with TRBD1. The CDR3 extends over 13 amino acids. Losses at the gene ends were 5 bases for V and 8 bases for J; bases not matched to a gene: 8. The CDR3 is CASSTPRGRGYTF. The CDR3 bases are TGTGCCAGCAGTACTCCGAGGGGGCGCGGCTACACCTTC.